The 28 T cell receptor beta chains listed next were all sequenced from one sample in a study of blood T cells in healthy people across ages. A J-beta primer mix and a sample-barcoded 5' primer were used in a second PCR of about 7 to 11 cycles. Each CDR3 protein gets one entry after TCRdb re-called the 5' RACE reads with MiXCR. The table records 850,000 to 1,000,000 distinct CDR3 sequences, 48% of them present only once. The sequenced material came from blood. Receptor source: a man aged 25-45 years in good health.

This clonotype has a handful of counts. DNA for the CDR3: TGTGCCAGCAGCCCAATTAGCGGGGGGCTCAACAATGAGCAGTTCTTC. Translating gives CASSPISGGLNNEQFF. This sequence joins TRBV11-3 and TRBJ2-1, with 10 positions matching TRBD2. The V gene end was trimmed by 5 bases and the J gene end by 5 bases; junction bases not matched to a gene: 9. The CDR3 is 16 residues long. Germline CDR1 SGHNT, CDR2 YENEEA.

The chain carries TRBV3-1 and TRBJ2-3, with 12 bases fitting TRBD2. With V trimmed by 0 bases and J by 3 bases, 7 bases remained unmatched. The CDR3 extends over 18 amino acids. Germline assignment: CDR1 LGHDT and CDR2 YNNKEL (reference sequence). The CDR3: CASSQDPLAGGRTDTQYF. The CDR3 DNA sequence: TGTGCCAGCAGCCAAGATCCCCTAGCGGGGGGGCGTACAGATACGCAGTATTTT.

The chain is built from TRBV13 and TRBJ2-1, with D possibly matching TRBD2 (6 bases). Germline CDR1 PRHDT, CDR2 FYEKMQ (reference sequence). This CDR3 region has 19 residues. V lost 1 base to trimming and J lost 8 bases, with 27 bases between them. The CDR3 here is CASSLAPLVRGYKPDEQFF. In DNA, the CDR3 is TGTGCCAGCAGCTTAGCCCCCTTGGTGCGGGGATACAAGCCGGATGAGCAGTTCTTC.

The CDR3 region is CSVEVEASGGAGELFF. The CDR3 nucleotides read TGCAGCGTTGAAGTTGAAGCTAGCGGGGGGGCCGGGGAGCTGTTTTTT. V and J are TRBV29-1 and TRBJ2-2; TRBD2 matches at 12 bases. The V gene's germline CDR1 is SQVTM and CDR2 ANQGSEA. The trim removed 1 base at V and 6 bases at J, leaving 6 bases unmatched. This CDR3 region has 16 residues.

The chain is built from TRBV20-1 and TRBJ2-5; TRBD2 matches at 9 bases. V dropped 6 bases and J dropped 6; count of bases not matched to a gene: 8. CDR1 DFQATT and CDR2 SNEGSKA come from the germline V gene (reference sequence). The CDR3 has 13 amino acids. The CDR3 sequence: CSAHSSGVKTQYF. DNA for the CDR3: TGCAGTGCGCACTCTAGCGGGGTAAAGACCCAGTACTTC.

This clonotype was recorded a few times. This CDR3 reads CASSQVREANVLTF. For the CDR3, the DNA is TGCGCCAGCAGCCAAGTCCGAGAGGCCAACGTCCTGACTTTC. This sequence joins TRBV4-1 and TRBJ2-6; no definite D call. V was pared by 1 base and J by 6 bases, with 7 bases between. CDR3 length: 14 amino acids. The germline V gene has CDR1 MGHRA and CDR2 YSYEKL.

The chain has TRBV3-1 and TRBJ1-1; a possible D gene is TRBD1 (5 bases). This CDR3 comprises 17 residues. CDR1 is LGHDT, CDR2 YNNKEL, per germline (reference sequence). The germline V and J ends were trimmed by 0 bases and 3 bases, with 17 bases remaining between them. CDR3 amino acids: CASSQDRGRRGDTEAFF. The CDR3, as DNA: TGTGCCAGCAGCCAAGATCGGGGCAGGAGAGGGGACACTGAAGCTTTCTTT.

V is TRBV20-1 and J is TRBJ2-4; 9 bases map to TRBD2. Germline values: CDR1 DFQATT, CDR2 SNEGSKA (reference sequence). This CDR3 has 14 amino acids. CDR3 protein: CSQAAGGTKNIQYF. In nucleotides, the CDR3 is TGCAGCCAGGCGGCGGGGGGGACCAAAAACATTCAGTACTTC.

This clonotype has a handful of counts. This chain links TRBV7-2 with TRBJ1-2, with a possible D match to TRBD1 (6 bases). This CDR3 has 14 residues. Trimming removed 5 bases at V and 5 bases at J, with 15 bases between. Germline V gene lookup returns CDR1 SGHTA and CDR2 FQGNSA. CDR3 coding DNA: TGTGCCAGCAGCGAACAGGGCTTCCAGTATGGCTACACCTTC. The encoded protein is CASSEQGFQYGYTF.

Concerning this clonotype: This may be a read error: a much more frequent sequence differs by one nucleotide. The rearrangement uses TRBV27 and TRBJ2-7; D may be TRBD2 (6 bases). The V and J ends lost 3 bases and 4 bases respectively, with 16 bases between them. CDR1 and CDR2 (germline): MNHEY, SMNVEV (reference sequence). CDR3 length: 15 amino acids. CDR3 DNA: TGTGCCAGCAGTTTCCTCGGGGGATGGGGTTACGAGCAGTACTTC. Protein sequence: CASSFLGGWGYEQYF.

This clonotype came up a few times. The V call is TRBV9, the J call TRBJ2-1; D is uncertain. V dropped 3 bases and J dropped 0 bases, with 7 bases sitting between them. Germline V gives CDR1 SGDLS, CDR2 YYNGEE. The CDR3 extends over 14 amino acids. The CDR3 here is CASSGRSSYNEQFF. The CDR3 nucleotides are TGTGCCAGCAGCGGCAGGAGCTCCTACAATGAGCAGTTCTTC.

V is TRBV11-2 and J is TRBJ2-7; TRBD1 agrees at 9 bases. Germline V gives CDR1 SGHAT, CDR2 FQNNGV. This CDR3 spans 17 amino acids. V shed 4 bases and J 3 bases; nucleotides not matched to a gene: 13. CDR3 nucleotides: TGTGCCAGCAGCTACGGAGACGGGACAGGGAATGGCTACGAGCAGTACTTC. Translated, it gives CASSYGDGTGNGYEQYF. The variable domain in full, with the rest retrieved from reference TRBV11-2 and TRBJ2-7, is EAGVAQSPRYKIIEKRQSVAFWCNPISGHATLYWYQQILGQGPKLLIQFQNNGVVDDSQLPKDRFSAERLKGVDSTLKIQPAKLEDSAVYLCASSYGDGTGNGYEQYFGPGTRLTVT.

Ten or more counts support this clonotype. V usage is TRBV14 and J usage is TRBJ2-7; D is uncertain. CDR3 length: 13 amino acids. V was cut by 1 base and J by 2 bases, with 6 bases left in between. Germline V gives CDR1 SGHDN, CDR2 FVKESK. The CDR3 sequence is CASSQVPPYEQYF. The CDR3 region has the DNA TGTGCCAGCAGCCAAGTCCCCCCCTACGAGCAGTACTTC.

The chain employs TRBV14 and TRBJ2-2; tentative D call: TRBD1 (5 bases). The CDR3 spans 15 residues. CDR1 and CDR2 from the germline V gene are SGHDN and FVKESK. The V gene lost 3 bases and the J gene lost 4 bases, with 12 bases spanning the gap. CDR3 protein: CASSQQGVGTGELFF. CDR3 in DNA: TGTGCCAGCAGCCAGCAGGGCGTCGGCACCGGGGAGCTGTTTTTT.

The chain employs TRBV20-1 and TRBJ2-1; D is possibly TRBD2 (7 bases). The CDR3 loop spans 16 amino acids. V was pared by 2 bases and J by 7 bases, with 21 bases between. In germline, CDR1 is DFQATT, CDR2 SNEGSKA (reference sequence). The CDR3 coding sequence is TGCAGTGCTAGATTACCCCTCGGGGGGAGGGGGAATGAGCAGTTCTTC. Protein sequence: CSARLPLGGRGNEQFF.

The V and J genes are TRBV19 and TRBJ2-7, with D hard to call. Germline-derived CDR1 and CDR2 are LNHDA and SQIVND (reference sequence). The CDR3 contains 13 residues. Trimming stripped 3 bases from V and 7 bases from J, with 13 bases between. CDR3 bases: TGTGCCAGTAGTATCCCGGCGCGCCGGGAGCAGTACTTC. This codes for CASSIPARREQYF.

The chain couples TRBV7-2 to TRBJ2-1; perhaps TRBD1 as D (6 bases). Germline loops: CDR1 SGHTA, CDR2 FQGNSA. The CDR3 covers 15 residues. Between the trimmed V and J ends, which lost 1 base and 8 bases, there was a span of 15 bases. Written as DNA, the CDR3 is TGTGCCAGCAGCTTAGGCAGGACGGACAGTCATGAGCAGTTCTTC. This codes for CASSLGRTDSHEQFF.

The rearrangement joins TRBV6-5 to TRBJ1-1; D is possibly TRBD1 (5 bases). The germline V and J ends were trimmed by 6 bases and 3 bases, with 14 bases remaining between them. The CDR3 totals 14 residues. CDR1 MNHEY and CDR2 SVGAGI come from the germline V gene. CDR3 residues: CASSSDRPYTEAFF. Written as DNA, the CDR3 is TGTGCCAGCAGCTCCGACAGACCCTACACTGAAGCTTTCTTT.

In this sample, this clonotype turned up many times. This rearrangement joins TRBV28 to TRBJ1-2; 11 nucleotides match TRBD1. The germline V gene encodes CDR1 MDHEN and CDR2 SYDVKM. The V gene end was trimmed by 6 bases and the J gene end by 2 bases; junction bases not matched to a gene: 8. The CDR3 extends over 16 amino acids. The CDR3 region has the DNA TGTGCCAGCAGCCTGGGACAGGGGGTAGAGAACTATGGCTACACCTTC. The encoded protein is CASSLGQGVENYGYTF.

V gene TRBV5-1 combines with J gene TRBJ1-1; D is possibly TRBD1 (5 bases). The V gene lost 4 bases and the J gene lost 2 bases, with 12 bases spanning the gap. There are 14 residues in the CDR3. Germline V gene lookup returns CDR1 SGHRS and CDR2 YFSETQ. CDR3 in amino acids: CASSRETDNTEAFF. In DNA form, the CDR3 reads TGCGCCAGCAGCAGAGAGACAGACAACACTGAAGCTTTCTTT.

The chain has TRBV3-1 and TRBJ2-7, with TRBD1 identical over 9 bases. In germline, CDR1 is LGHDT, CDR2 YNNKEL (reference sequence). J lost 6 bases, V lost 4 bases, and 10 bases had no gene match. CDR3 length equals 15 residues. The CDR3 loop is CASSLTGGRGLEQYF. The CDR3 DNA follows: TGTGCCAGCAGCCTGACAGGGGGAAGAGGCCTCGAGCAGTACTTC.

The V and J genes are TRBV12-3 or TRBV12-4 and TRBJ2-5; D possibly uses TRBD1 or TRBD2 (6 bases each). This CDR3 is built from 15 residues. V was trimmed by 6 bases and J by 3 bases, leaving 17 bases between them. The CDR3 DNA reads TGTGCCAGCAGCAAGGGGGGCCAGGGAGAAGAGACCCAGTACTTC. It specifies CASSKGGQGEETQYF.

V usage is TRBV7-2 and J usage is TRBJ2-2; D is possibly TRBD2 (7 bases). Germline CDR1 is SGHTA and CDR2 is FQGNSA. The CDR3 is 14 residues long. V lost 3 bases to trimming and J lost 3 bases, with 8 bases between them. CDR3 coding DNA: TGTGCCAGCAGCTTCGGGGGGCACACCGGGGAGCTGTTTTTT. As protein: CASSFGGHTGELFF.

This clonotype has just a few counts. The chain employs TRBV4-2 and TRBJ1-2; no definite D call. Germline CDR1 and CDR2: LGHNA and YNFKEQ. Trimming stripped 1 base from V and 2 bases from J, with 14 bases between. The CDR3 covers 16 residues. The CDR3: CASSQVGAQGNYGYTF. CDR3 coding DNA: TGTGCCAGCAGCCAAGTAGGAGCCCAAGGAAACTATGGCTACACCTTC.

The chain combines TRBV10-3 with TRBJ2-1; D is perhaps TRBD1 (5 bases). The CDR3 has 12 residues. Germline values: CDR1 ENHRY, CDR2 SYGVKD. V lost 11 bases and J 6 bases, leaving 14 bases between the germline ends. The CDR3 protein is CAVVVGVNEQFF. Written as DNA, the CDR3 is TGTGCCGTAGTAGTAGGGGTCAATGAGCAGTTCTTC.

This chain links TRBV29-1 with TRBJ1-4; D is possibly TRBD1 (6 bases). Germline lookup yields CDR1 SQVTM and CDR2 ANQGSEA. V was trimmed by 5 bases and J by 6 bases, leaving 16 bases between them. The CDR3 loop spans 14 amino acids. This chain's CDR3 is CSVYTDRTDEKLFF. CDR3 nucleotides: TGCAGCGTTTACACCGACAGGACTGATGAAAAACTGTTTTTT.

CDR3 sequence (DNA): TGTGCCAGCAGTTACGCAAGCTCAGGGAATGAGCAGTTCTTC. Protein sequence: CASSYASSGNEQFF. The chain employs TRBV6-2 or TRBV6-3 and TRBJ2-1; possible D gene TRBD1, 5 bases. The CDR3 is made up of 14 amino acids. V was pared by 2 bases and J by 7 bases, with 12 bases between. Germline assignment: CDR1 MNHEY and CDR2 SVGEGT.

The chain joins TRBV20-1 to TRBJ1-6, with D maybe TRBD1 (6 bases). The CDR3 consists of 19 residues. Per germline, CDR1 DFQATT and CDR2 SNEGSKA (reference sequence). The germline V and J ends were trimmed by 3 bases and 0 bases, with 21 bases remaining between them. CDR3 sequence: CSARDPQGPPSSYNSPLHF. As DNA, the CDR3 is TGCAGTGCTAGGGACCCACAGGGACCTCCGAGCTCCTATAATTCACCCCTCCACTTT.